This TCR beta chain stems from a study of shared clonotypes between healthy human individuals. Broader study findings: It was the few donors that limited the genetic and exposure-history diversity represented. When naive CD4 clonotypes were compared across a handful of donors, around 5% were shared. Generally, naive subsets came out with larger estimated richness than memory subsets.

Clones were sequenced by immunoSEQ multiplex PCR, and TCRdb holds only the in-frame ones, with some missing. The sample holds 1.4 million to 1.5 million clones, over 95% seen once. This clone was detected only a few times. Its antigen is not identified. Germline CDR1 and CDR2: SGHAT and FQNNGV. The V gene lost 2 bases and the J gene lost 6 bases, with 10 bases spanning the gap. The CDR3 is made up of 14 amino acids. V is TRBV11-2 and J is TRBJ2-2; D call uncertain. The clonotype was recovered from a man younger than 40 in good health. The sample was naive CD4+ T cells sorted from blood. Subset noted: CD45RA+ positively selected. CDR3 in amino acids: CASSLFPTSGELFF. CDR3 bases: TGTGCCAGCAGCTTATTCCCGACATCCGGGGAGCTGTTTTTT.